The T cell receptor (beta chain) described here comes from a study of OX40 agonist ivuxolimab in advanced cancers. Study-level information: Partial responses were observed in three patients, of whom one had hepatocellular carcinoma and two had cutaneous melanoma.

Clones were read by immunoSEQ multiplex PCR, and TCRdb kept only the in-frame ones, dropping some. The top ten clones hold 52% of a sample with 45,000 to 50,000 clones, around 85% of them seen once. V was clipped by 5 bases and J by 1 base; unmatched bases: 2. CDR3 length: 16 residues. Germline assignment: CDR1 SNHLY and CDR2 FYNNEI. The gene calls are TRBV2 and TRBJ2-3; 14 bases are a match to TRBD2. The sample in question was CD4+ or CD8+ T cells sorted from blood, obtained in a trial of the OX40 agonist ivuxolimab. This sequence was found in an adult with an advanced solid tumor such as melanoma, head and neck, liver or kidney cancer. The CDR3 coding sequence is TGTGCCAGCAGTCCGGGACTAGCGGGAGGCACAGATACGCAGTATTTT. This gives the protein CASSPGLAGGTDTQYF.